This T cell receptor (beta chain) is drawn from a study of CD8 T cells in ankylosing spondylitis. TCRdb itself ran the 5' RACE reads through MiXCR, one entry per CDR3 protein. The data hold about 800,000 distinct CDR3 sequences, with about 11% observed a single time. With regard to this clonotype: Its target is unknown.

V dropped 6 bases and J dropped 4; count of bases not matched to a gene: 5. In germline, CDR1 is SGHTA, CDR2 FQGNSA. The CDR3 sequence is 13 residues long. Study-level results: Certain motif variants had earlier been reported in reactive arthritis synovial fluid and blood. Ankylosing spondylitis blood appeared to carry a characteristic TCR beta motif of roughly eight highly homologous variants.

The chain employs TRBV7-2 and TRBJ2-5, with 7 bases aligning to TRBD1. The sequence was obtained from a male donor with ankylosing spondylitis. The sample consisted of blood, either unsorted or a sorted T cell fraction (not recorded which). The CDR3 nucleotides read TGTGCCAGCAGTTCTAACAGGGGAGAGACCCAGTACTTC. It translates to CASSSNRGETQYF.